The 25 T cell receptor beta chains in this list originate from one sample, sequenced in a study of T cell repertoires in cytomegalovirus infection. TCRdb redid the calling of the reads with MiXCR, one entry per CDR3 protein. The data show 650,000 to 850,000 distinct CDR3 sequences, around 29% seen once. These receptors are not linked to any known antigen. This specimen consisted of cultured CD8+ T cells from PBMCs, obtained from culture after CMV antigen stimulation. Source of these receptors: a human donor in good health (CMV status not recorded). Some clones in this sample may be carry-over from other donors' samples.

In this sample, this clonotype turned up a few times. The chain uses TRBV7-9 and TRBJ2-7, with D possibly TRBD1 on 6 matching bases. Trimming cost V 1 base and J 5 bases, with 9 bases left between them. The germline V gene has CDR1 SEHNR and CDR2 FQNEAQ (reference sequence). CDR3 length: 13 residues. CDR3 region: CASSLGGHNEQYF. In DNA form, the CDR3 reads TGTGCCAGCAGCTTAGGGGGGCACAACGAGCAGTACTTC. Full variable domain (remainder filled in from reference TRBV7-9 and TRBJ2-7): DTGVSQNPRHKITKRGQNVTFRCDPISEHNRLYWYRQTLGQGPEFLTYFQNEAQLEKSRLLSDRFSAERPKGSFSTLEIQRTEQGDSAMYLCASSLGGHNEQYFGPGTRLTVT.

This clonotype was observed a handful of times. DNA for the CDR3: TGTGCCAGCAGCGCTCAACGTGGGGCAGATACGCAGTATTTT. Residues: CASSAQRGADTQYF. The gene calls are TRBV7-6 and TRBJ2-3; D call uncertain. Germline V gives CDR1 SGHVS, CDR2 FNYEAQ. Trimming took off 5 bases at V and 4 bases at J, with 13 bases between the two ends. This CDR3 has 14 amino acids.

This clonotype was picked up many times. The rearrangement links TRBV12-3 or TRBV12-4 to TRBJ1-2; TRBD1 matches at 7 bases. Trimming removed 3 bases from V and 6 bases from J; junction bases left unmatched: 19. The CDR3 has 18 residues. The CDR3 here is CASSLGGGDLRVEDGYTF. For the CDR3, the DNA is TGTGCCAGCAGTTTGGGAGGGGGCGACTTGAGAGTTGAGGATGGCTACACCTTC.

The chain links TRBV7-8 to TRBJ2-1; 7 bases match TRBD2. The V gene end was trimmed by 5 bases and the J gene end by 6 bases; junction bases not matched to a gene: 7. Germline assignment: CDR1 SGHVS and CDR2 FQNEAQ. The CDR3 is 14 amino acids. The CDR3 DNA follows: TGTGCCAGCAGCGCAGGACTAGGGCCCAATGAGCAGTTCTTC. It translates to CASSAGLGPNEQFF.

This clonotype was detected only a few times. This chain joins TRBV6-1 and TRBJ2-1; no definite D call. The length of the CDR3 is 13 residues. CDR1 and CDR2 (germline): MNHNS, SASEGT. V was shortened by 10 bases and J by 5 bases, with 15 bases between the two germline ends. CDR3 residues: CAIHPGLNNEQFF. CDR3 nucleotide sequence: TGTGCCATCCACCCCGGGCTAAACAATGAGCAGTTCTTC.

This clonotype was counted many times. The rearrangement joins TRBV6-1 to TRBJ1-5; tentative D call: TRBD1 (5 bases). V lost 6 bases, J lost 1 base, and 19 bases lay in between. Per the germline V gene, CDR1 is MNHNS and CDR2 is SASEGT. This CDR3 has 17 amino acids. The CDR3 region has the DNA TGTGCCAGCAGACCACTTTCGACAGTCTGGAGCAATCAGCCCCAGCATTTT. This translates into CASRPLSTVWSNQPQHF.

This chain uses TRBV6-5 with TRBJ1-4; D is perhaps TRBD1 (5 bases). Germline values: CDR1 MNHEY, CDR2 SVGAGI. The CDR3 totals 17 residues. The ends were cut back, 0 bases at V and 0 bases at J, with 11 bases in the middle. The CDR3 DNA reads TGTGCCAGCAGTTACTCCCCCCAGGGATCAACTAATGAAAAACTGTTTTTT. It is translated as CASSYSPQGSTNEKLFF.

The chain has TRBV7-4 and TRBJ1-2; the match to TRBD1 covers 7 bases. CDR1 and CDR2 from the germline V gene are SGHVT and SQSDAQ. Trimming cost V 5 bases and J 4 bases; bases outside gene matches: 13. The CDR3 consists of 16 residues. Here the CDR3 reads CASSDPRGATFYGYTF. CDR3 nucleotide sequence: TGTGCCAGCAGCGACCCCAGGGGGGCGACCTTCTATGGCTACACCTTC.

This clonotype turned up a few times. The V call is TRBV12-5, the J call TRBJ1-2, with no clear D. V was pared by 1 base and J by 2 bases, with 8 bases between. Germline values: CDR1 LGHNT, CDR2 FRNRAP. The CDR3 has 14 amino acids. The CDR3 spells CASGLGADNYGYTF. CDR3 DNA sequence: TGTGCTAGTGGTTTGGGGGCAGACAACTATGGCTACACCTTC. The full variable domain, completed using reference TRBV12-5 and TRBJ1-2, is DARVTQTPRHKVTEMGQEVTMRCQPILGHNTVFWYRQTMMQGLELLAYFRNRAPLDDSGMPKDRFSAEMPDATLATLKIQPSEPRDSAVYFCASGLGADNYGYTFGSGTRLTVV.

The V and J genes are TRBV2 and TRBJ1-1; possible D gene TRBD1, 6 bases. V gave up 10 bases and J gave up 4 bases, with 16 bases separating them. The V gene's germline CDR1 is SNHLY and CDR2 FYNNEI. The CDR3 contains 13 residues. The CDR3 sequence is CATPGGAGTEAFF. CDR3 DNA sequence: TGTGCCACCCCGGGGGGCGCCGGCACTGAAGCTTTCTTT.

The chain has TRBV7-6 and TRBJ2-3; D is uncertain. In germline, CDR1 is SGHVS, CDR2 FNYEAQ. The CDR3 has 15 residues. Trimming stripped 2 bases from V and 0 bases from J, with 9 bases between. The CDR3 spells CASSLNPTSTDTQYF. For the CDR3, the DNA is TGTGCCAGCAGCTTAAACCCGACTAGCACAGATACGCAGTATTTT.

Worth noting for this clonotype: Germline is not matched at one junction end, which may reflect a read error. The chain employs TRBV7-6 and TRBJ2-5; no clear D gene. The CDR3 is made up of 14 amino acids. The germline V gene has CDR1 SGHVS and CDR2 FNYEAQ. CDR3 residues: CANSSTEPLETQYF. Here the CDR3 DNA reads TGTGCCAACAGCTCCACTGAGCCTTTGGAGACCCAGTACTTC.

This chain connects TRBV27 to TRBJ2-5, with unresolved D. V was trimmed by 7 bases and J by 9 bases, leaving 9 bases between them. The CDR3 sequence is 10 residues long. Germline V gene data show CDR1 as MNHEY and CDR2 as SMNVEV (reference sequence). CDR3 sequence: CASNVDPQYF. CDR3 nucleotide sequence: TGTGCCAGCAATGTGGATCCCCAGTACTTC.

In this sample, this clonotype turned up a few times. J is TRBJ2-7 and V is TRBV7-9, with 10 bases fitting TRBD2. This CDR3 is 15 amino acids long. The V and J ends lost 6 bases and 0 bases, in that order; junction bases with no gene match: 5. Looked up from germline, CDR1 is SEHNR and CDR2 is FQNEAQ (reference sequence). The CDR3 spells CASSTSGAASYEQYV. The CDR3 region has the DNA TGTGCCAGCAGTACTAGCGGGGCCGCCTCCTACGAGCAGTACGTC.

A word on this clonotype: The conserved closing phenylalanine or tryptophan is absent in this CDR3, likely reflecting a read error. The V and J genes are TRBV5-1 and TRBJ2-1; TRBD2 matches 9 bases. The germline CDR1 and CDR2 sequences are SGHRS and YFSETQ. The length of the CDR3 is 15 residues. Trimming took 1 base from V and 7 from J; bases not matched to a gene: 6. This CDR3 is CASSLYGGGGNEQFS. CDR3 bases: TGCGCCAGCAGCTTGTATGGCGGGGGGGGAAATGAGCAGTTCTCC.

This clonotype was recorded only once. V and J are TRBV20-1 and TRBJ2-5, with 7 bases that match TRBD1. This CDR3 has 12 residues. V lost 5 bases, J lost 5 bases, and 5 bases stayed unmatched. Germline V gene sequence: CDR1 DFQATT, CDR2 SNEGSKA (reference sequence). The CDR3 protein is CSAPDRFETQYF. CDR3 sequence (DNA): TGCAGTGCTCCGGACAGGTTTGAGACCCAGTACTTC.

This clonotype turned up a few times. The chain links TRBV27 to TRBJ2-1, with TRBD2 matching 7 bases. The V segment lost 7 bases and the J segment 5 bases; nucleotides outside the gene matches: 11. The CDR3 covers 15 residues. CDR1 MNHEY and CDR2 SMNVEV come from the germline V gene (reference sequence). The CDR3 spells CASTPAGPRHNEQFF. As DNA, the CDR3 is TGTGCCAGCACCCCAGCGGGGCCCAGGCACAATGAGCAGTTCTTC.

The chain uses TRBV12-3 or TRBV12-4 and TRBJ1-4, with D possibly being TRBD1 (6 bases). The CDR3 sequence is 15 residues long. V was cut by 6 bases and J by 5 bases, with 16 bases left in between. The CDR3 nucleotides are TGTGCCAGCAGCCCAACAGGGTACCTCAATGAAAAACTGTTTTTT. This sequence encodes CASSPTGYLNEKLFF.

This clonotype was observed a single time. The chain is built from TRBV5-6 and TRBJ1-6; TRBD1 agrees at 8 bases. The germline gives CDR1 SGHDT, CDR2 YYEEEE. The CDR3 consists of 15 residues. V dropped 3 bases and J dropped 10; count of bases not matched to a gene: 9. CDR3: CASSSDRGSRSPLHF. CDR3 coding DNA: TGTGCCAGCAGCTCCGACAGGGGCTCAAGGTCACCCCTCCACTTT. The full variable domain, with the rest looked up from reference TRBV5-6 and TRBJ1-6, is DAGVTQSPTHLIKTRGQQVTLRCSPKSGHDTVSWYQQALGQGPQFIFQYYEEEERQRGNFPDRFSGHQFPNYSSELNVNALLLGDSALYLCASSSDRGSRSPLHFGNGTRLTVT.

The rearrangement links TRBV7-9 to TRBJ2-7; D tentatively fits TRBD1 or TRBD2 (5 bases each). The CDR3 is made up of 13 amino acids. Trimming took off 4 bases at V and 6 bases at J, with 13 bases between the two ends. Germline V gene lookup returns CDR1 SEHNR and CDR2 FQNEAQ (reference sequence). The CDR3 region has the DNA TGTGCCAGCAGCTCCCGGGGACGAGTCGAGCAGTACGTC. Its protein is CASSSRGRVEQYV.

This clonotype was counted a few times. The V call is TRBV11-1, the J call TRBJ2-1; 10 bases match TRBD1. Germline trimming cut 7 bases from V and 4 bases from J; bases unmatched to any gene: 4. In germline, CDR1 is SGHAT, CDR2 FQDESV (reference sequence). CDR3 length equals 14 residues. In DNA form, the CDR3 reads TGTGCCAGCACCCGACAGGGGGCATACAATGAGCAGTTCTTC. The encoded protein is CASTRQGAYNEQFF.

This clonotype was seen only a few times. This chain joins TRBV4-1 and TRBJ2-1; the match to TRBD2 covers 7 bases. Losses at the gene ends were 4 bases for V and 3 bases for J; bases not matched to a gene: 9. In germline, CDR1 is MGHRA, CDR2 YSYEKL. This CDR3 spans 16 amino acids. The CDR3 nucleotides read TGCGCCAGCAGCCGCCAGAGCGGGGATGTCTACAATGAGCAGTTCTTC. It translates to CASSRQSGDVYNEQFF.

This clonotype was found many times. This chain links TRBV19 with TRBJ2-1; 8 bases fit TRBD1. This CDR3 has 16 residues. Germline lookup yields CDR1 LNHDA and CDR2 SQIVND (reference sequence). Trimming at V came to 8 bases and at J to 4 bases, leaving 13 bases not matched to a gene. The CDR3 here is CASSSGQGRTYNEQFF. CDR3 bases: TGTGCCAGTTCCTCCGGACAGGGTCGTACATACAATGAGCAGTTCTTC.

With regard to this clonotype: The junction departs from germline at one end; a sequencing error may be responsible. V and J are TRBV7-2 and TRBJ1-6; a possible D gene is TRBD1 (6 bases). The CDR3 is 15 amino acids. Germline V gene lookup returns CDR1 SGHTA and CDR2 FQGNSA. CDR3 amino acids: CASRLGGVYNSPLHF. The CDR3 coding sequence is TGTGCCAGCAGGTTAGGGGGGGTTTATAATTCACCCCTCCACTTT.

The table lists this clonotype with many counts. The chain has TRBV4-3 and TRBJ2-2, with 11 bases identical to TRBD2. The CDR3 length is 19 residues. After removal of 0 bases from V and 5 bases from J, the junction contained 11 bases not matched to a gene. Germline CDR1 and CDR2: LGHNA and YSLEER. CDR3 nucleotides: TGCGCCAGCAGCCAAGATACACTAGCGGGGGACCTGAGGACCGGGGAGCTGTTTTTT. The encoded protein is CASSQDTLAGDLRTGELFF.